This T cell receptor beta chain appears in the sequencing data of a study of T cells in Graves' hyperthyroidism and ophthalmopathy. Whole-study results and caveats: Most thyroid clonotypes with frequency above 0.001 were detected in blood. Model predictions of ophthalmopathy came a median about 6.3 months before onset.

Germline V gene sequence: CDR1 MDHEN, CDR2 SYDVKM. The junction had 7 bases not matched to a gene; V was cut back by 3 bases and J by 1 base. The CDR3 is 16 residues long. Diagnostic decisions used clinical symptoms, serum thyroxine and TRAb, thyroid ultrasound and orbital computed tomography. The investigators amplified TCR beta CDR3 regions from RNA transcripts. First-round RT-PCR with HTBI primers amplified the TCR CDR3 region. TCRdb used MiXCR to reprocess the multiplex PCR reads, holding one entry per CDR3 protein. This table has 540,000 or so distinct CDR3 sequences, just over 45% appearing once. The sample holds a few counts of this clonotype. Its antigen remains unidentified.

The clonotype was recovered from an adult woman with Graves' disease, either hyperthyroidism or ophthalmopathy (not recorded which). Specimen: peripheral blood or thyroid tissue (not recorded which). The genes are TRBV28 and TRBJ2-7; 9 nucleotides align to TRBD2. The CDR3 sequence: CASSFGLLAGSYEQYF. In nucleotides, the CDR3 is TGTGCCAGCAGTTTTGGTCTCCTAGCGGGATCCTACGAGCAGTACTTC. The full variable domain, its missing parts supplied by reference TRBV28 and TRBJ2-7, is DVKVTQSSRYLVKRTGEKVFLECVQDMDHENMFWYRQDPGLGLRLIYFSYDVKMKEKGDIPEGYSVSREKKERFSLILESASTNQTSMYLCASSFGLLAGSYEQYFGPGTRLTVT.